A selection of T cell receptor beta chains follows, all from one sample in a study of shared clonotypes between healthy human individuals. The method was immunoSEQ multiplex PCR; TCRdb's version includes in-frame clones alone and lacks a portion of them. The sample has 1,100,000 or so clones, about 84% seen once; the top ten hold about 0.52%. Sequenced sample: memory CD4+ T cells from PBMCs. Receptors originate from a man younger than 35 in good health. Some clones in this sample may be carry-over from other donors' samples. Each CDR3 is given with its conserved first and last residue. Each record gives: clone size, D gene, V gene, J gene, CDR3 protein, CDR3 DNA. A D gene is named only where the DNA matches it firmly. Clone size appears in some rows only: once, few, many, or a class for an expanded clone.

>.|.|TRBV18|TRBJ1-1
CASSPRPGGNTEAFF
TGTGCCAGCTCACCACGGCCAGGTGGGAACACTGAAGCTTTCTTT
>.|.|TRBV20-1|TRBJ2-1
CSAGTYNEQFF
TGCAGTGCGGGGACTTACAATGAGCAGTTCTTC
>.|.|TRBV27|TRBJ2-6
CASSFGFHSGANVLTF
TGTGCCAGCAGTTTCGGTTTCCACTCTGGGGCCAACGTCCTGACTTTC
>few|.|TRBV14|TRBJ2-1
CASSQDLYTSYNEQFF
TGTGCCAGCAGCCAAGATCTATACACCTCCTACAATGAGCAGTTCTTC
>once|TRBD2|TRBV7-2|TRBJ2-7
CASSLDSGSIYEQYF
TGTGCCAGCAGCTTAGATAGCGGGAGTATTTACGAGCAGTACTTC
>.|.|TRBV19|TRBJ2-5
CASSAKETQYF
TGTGCCAGTAGTGCGAAAGAGACCCAGTACTTC
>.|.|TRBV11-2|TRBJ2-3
CASSLASGSFTDTQYF
TGTGCCAGCAGCTTAGCTTCGGGAAGCTTCACAGATACGCAGTATTTT
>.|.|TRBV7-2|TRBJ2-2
CASSLYRGSTGELFF
TGTGCCAGCAGCTTATATCGGGGGTCCACCGGGGAGCTGTTTTTT
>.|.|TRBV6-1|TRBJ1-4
CASSGLHGKGGNEKLFF
TGTGCCAGCAGTGGCCTACACGGGAAAGGGGGGAATGAAAAACTGTTTTTT
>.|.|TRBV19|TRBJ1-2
CASSRRTRTNYGYTF
TGTGCCAGTAGTAGGAGAACACGAACTAACTATGGCTACACCTTC
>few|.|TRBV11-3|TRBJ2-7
CASSPGTSEAYEQYF
TGTGCCAGCAGCCCCGGGACTTCTGAAGCCTACGAGCAGTACTTC
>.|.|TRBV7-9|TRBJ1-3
CATGLGASGNTIYF
TGTGCCACCGGCTTAGGGGCGTCTGGAAACACCATATATTTT
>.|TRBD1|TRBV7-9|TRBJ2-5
CASTDRVTETQYF
TGTGCCAGCACCGACAGGGTCACAGAGACCCAGTACTTC
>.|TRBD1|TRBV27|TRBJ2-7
CASSLRPPGQNYEQYF
TGTGCCAGCAGTTTAAGACCCCCGGGACAGAACTACGAGCAGTACTTC
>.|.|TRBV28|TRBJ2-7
CASSLSLYEQYF
TGTGCCAGCAGTTTATCCCTTTACGAGCAGTACTTC
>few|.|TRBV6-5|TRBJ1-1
CASSVKGAGTEAFF
TGTGCCAGCAGTGTGAAGGGAGCGGGAACTGAAGCTTTCTTT
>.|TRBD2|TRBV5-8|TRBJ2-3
CASSPDYLAGVPDTQYF
TGTGCCAGCAGCCCAGACTACCTAGCGGGAGTCCCAGATACGCAGTATTTT
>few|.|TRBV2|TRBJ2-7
CASSESVYYEQYF
TGTGCCAGCAGTGAGTCGGTATACTACGAGCAGTACTTC
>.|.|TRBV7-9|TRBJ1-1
CASSGRLMNTEAFF
TGTGCCAGCAGTGGCCGGCTGATGAACACTGAAGCTTTCTTT
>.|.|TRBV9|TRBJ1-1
CASSVGGGAMNTEAFF
TGTGCCAGCAGCGTTGGTGGGGGGGCGATGAACACTGAAGCTTTCTTT
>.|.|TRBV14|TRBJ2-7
CASSQWGVGEQYF
TGTGCCAGCAGCCAATGGGGGGTTGGGGAGCAGTACTTC
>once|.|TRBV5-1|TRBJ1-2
CASSPDGDYGYTF
TGCGCCAGCAGCCCCGACGGTGACTATGGCTACACCTTC
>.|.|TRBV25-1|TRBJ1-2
CASSDPRGAGGYTF
TGTGCCAGCAGTGACCCCCGAGGGGCCGGTGGCTACACCTTC
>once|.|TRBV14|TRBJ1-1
CASSQLAAIEVNTEAFF
TGTGCCAGCAGCCAATTGGCCGCAATCGAGGTTAACACTGAAGCTTTCTTT
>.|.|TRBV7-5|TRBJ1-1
CASSFTGSTEAFF
TGTGCCAGCAGCTTTACAGGGTCCACTGAAGCTTTCTTT
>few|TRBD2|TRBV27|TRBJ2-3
CASSLRPGGSTDTQYF
TGTGCCAGCAGCCTAAGGCCGGGAGGGAGCACAGATACGCAGTATTTT
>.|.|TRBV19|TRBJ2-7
CASSIDHGAAPAYEQYF
TGTGCCAGTAGTATAGATCACGGGGCCGCCCCAGCCTACGAGCAGTACTTC
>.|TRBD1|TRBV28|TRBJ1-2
CASSLGQGGGYTF
TGTGCCAGCAGTTTGGGACAGGGTGGGGGCTACACCTTC
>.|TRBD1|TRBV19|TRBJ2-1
CASSTHRGRDNEQFF
TGTGCCAGTAGTACTCACAGGGGAAGGGACAATGAGCAGTTCTTC
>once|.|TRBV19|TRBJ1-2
CASSIDRLNGYTF
TGTGCCAGTAGTATCGACAGGTTGAATGGCTACACCTTC
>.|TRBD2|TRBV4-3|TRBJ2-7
CASSHKIGASGGSYEQYF
TGCGCCAGCAGCCATAAGATCGGGGCTAGCGGGGGCTCCTACGAGCAGTACTTC
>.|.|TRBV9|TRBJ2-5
CASSGGRPLYQETQYF
TGTGCCAGCAGCGGAGGGCGACCCCTGTACCAAGAGACCCAGTACTTC
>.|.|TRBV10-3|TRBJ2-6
CAISEPTAGTGANVLTF
TGTGCCATCAGTGAGCCCACGGCAGGGACTGGGGCCAACGTCCTGACTTTC
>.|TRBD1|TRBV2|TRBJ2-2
CASSPTGVGELFF
TGTGCCAGCAGTCCTACAGGGGTCGGGGAGCTGTTTTTT
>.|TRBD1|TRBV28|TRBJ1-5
CASYTGAANQPQHF
TGTGCCAGTTATACAGGGGCCGCCAATCAGCCCCAGCATTTT
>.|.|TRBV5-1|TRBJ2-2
CASSRTGYANTGELFF
TGCGCCAGCAGTAGAACAGGATATGCGAACACCGGGGAGCTGTTTTTT
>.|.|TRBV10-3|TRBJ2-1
CAIGLVNEQFF
TGTGCCATCGGATTAGTCAATGAGCAGTTCTTC
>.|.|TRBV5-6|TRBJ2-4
CASSLGRGIGNIQYF
TGTGCCAGCAGCTTGGGCCGCGGGATAGGAAACATTCAGTACTTC
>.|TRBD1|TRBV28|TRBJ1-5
CASSFILRTGEPQHF
TGTGCCAGCAGTTTTATTTTACGGACAGGGGAACCCCAGCATTTT
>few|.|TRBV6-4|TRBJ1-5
CASSDRNNQPQHF
TGTGCCAGCAGTGACAGGAACAATCAGCCCCAGCATTTT
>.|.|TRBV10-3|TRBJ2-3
CAISAKDRQMTDTQYF
TGTGCCATCAGCGCCAAGGACAGACAGATGACAGATACGCAGTATTTT
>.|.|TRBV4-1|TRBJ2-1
CASSQGYGGSYNEQFF
TGCGCCAGCAGCCAAGGGTATGGAGGATCCTACAATGAGCAGTTCTTC
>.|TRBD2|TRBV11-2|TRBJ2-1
CASSFGGSFYNEQFF
TGTGCCAGCAGCTTTGGCGGGAGTTTCTACAATGAGCAGTTCTTC
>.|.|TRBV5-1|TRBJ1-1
CASSLDAGTEAFF
TGCGCCAGCAGCTTGGACGCTGGCACTGAAGCTTTCTTT
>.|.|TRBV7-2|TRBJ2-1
CASSLTGTNNEQFF
TGTGCCAGCAGCCTTACGGGGACCAACAATGAGCAGTTCTTC
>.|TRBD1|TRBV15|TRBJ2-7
CATSRGRTGVYEQYF
TGTGCCACCAGCAGAGGGCGGACAGGCGTCTACGAGCAGTACTTC
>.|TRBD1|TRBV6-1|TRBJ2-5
CASSGTGVETQYF
TGTGCCAGCAGTGGAACAGGGGTAGAGACCCAGTACTTC
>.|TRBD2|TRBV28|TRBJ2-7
CASSFLASGSSYEQYF
TGTGCCAGCAGTTTCCTTGCCAGCGGGAGCTCCTACGAGCAGTACTTC
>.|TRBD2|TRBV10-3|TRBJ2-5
CAISESLGGGQETQYF
TGTGCCATCAGTGAGTCCCTGGGGGGGGGCCAAGAGACCCAGTACTTC
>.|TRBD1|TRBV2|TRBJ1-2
CASSQGASYGYTF
TGTGCCAGCAGCCAGGGGGCGAGCTATGGCTACACCTTC
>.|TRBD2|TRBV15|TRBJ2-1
CATSRVAGTSGRNEQFF
TGTGCCACCAGCAGGGTCGCCGGGACTAGCGGGAGAAATGAGCAGTTCTTC
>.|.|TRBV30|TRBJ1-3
CAWRGEAGNTIYF
TGTGCCTGGAGAGGTGAAGCTGGAAACACCATATATTTT
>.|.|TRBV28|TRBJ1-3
CASSSPGGSSGNTIYF
TGTGCCAGCAGTTCCCCGGGGGGCTCCTCTGGAAACACCATATATTTT
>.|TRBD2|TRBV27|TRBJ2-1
CASSSWREGRNEQFF
TGTGCCAGCAGTTCGTGGCGGGAGGGCCGGAATGAGCAGTTCTTC